Listed here are 32 T cell receptor beta chains from one sample, sequenced in a study of blood T cell repertoires in COVID-19. Sequenced by immunoSEQ multiplex PCR; TCRdb stores in-frame clones only, minus some. The sample holds 50,000 to 75,000 clones, more than 65% seen once. The specimen sequenced was peripheral blood. Receptors were obtained from an elderly woman with active or convalescent COVID-19.

In its sample, this clone was seen a few times. This chain uses TRBV20-1 with TRBJ2-7; possible D gene TRBD2, 6 bases. Between the trimmed V and J ends, which lost 3 bases and 3 bases, there was a span of 12 bases. The CDR3 runs 13 residues. Germline CDR1 is DFQATT and CDR2 is SNEGSKA (reference sequence). CDR3 protein: CSASLGGGYEQYF. For the CDR3, the DNA is TGCAGTGCTAGTCTGGGGGGAGGCTACGAGCAGTACTTC.

The chain has TRBV19 and TRBJ2-7; the match to TRBD1 covers 8 bases. The germline V gene has CDR1 LNHDA and CDR2 SQIVND (reference sequence). The CDR3 sequence is 18 residues long. V shed 1 base and J 0 bases; nucleotides not matched to a gene: 11. DNA for the CDR3: TGTGCCAGTAGTATAGCACTCCCGGACAGGGACAGCTCCTACGAGCAGTACTTC. Amino acids: CASSIALPDRDSSYEQYF.

The chain recombines TRBV27 with TRBJ1-1, with TRBD1 identical over 7 bases. The J segment lost 0 bases and the V segment lost 5 bases, leaving 6 bases of the junction unmatched. The CDR3 covers 15 residues. The V gene's germline CDR1 is MNHEY and CDR2 SMNVEV (reference sequence). The CDR3 bases are TGTGCCAGCAGTAGCTACAGGGGTATGAACACTGAAGCTTTCTTT. Translation gives CASSSYRGMNTEAFF.

The CDR3 DNA sequence: TGCGCCAGCAGCTTGTTTCAGTCAGGGGAAAAACTGTTTTTT. It yields the protein CASSLFQSGEKLFF. J is TRBJ1-4 and V is TRBV5-1, with D perhaps TRBD1 (5 bases). There are 14 residues in the CDR3. V was cut by 1 base and J by 8 bases, with 12 bases left in between. Germline CDR1 is SGHRS and CDR2 is YFSETQ. The full variable domain, in which reference TRBV5-1 and TRBJ1-4 provide the parts outside the CDR3, is KAGVTQTPRYLIKTRGQQVTLSCSPISGHRSVSWYQQTPGQGLQFLFEYFSETQRNKGNFPGRFSGRQFSNSRSEMNVSTLELGDSALYLCASSLFQSGEKLFFGSGTQLSVL.

This clone was detected once. This chain links TRBV19 with TRBJ1-1; TRBD1 matches at 9 bases. CDR1 is LNHDA, CDR2 SQIVND, per germline (reference sequence). The trim removed 4 bases at V and 5 bases at J, leaving 8 bases unmatched. The CDR3 contains 15 residues. In DNA, the CDR3 is TGTGCCAGTAGTACCGGCGGGGACAGGGTAACTGAAGCTTTCTTT. It is translated as CASSTGGDRVTEAFF.

The gene calls are TRBV6-5 and TRBJ2-3; D is unclear. The CDR3 loop spans 13 amino acids. Germline V gives CDR1 MNHEY, CDR2 SVGAGI. The ends were cut back, 6 bases at V and 4 bases at J, with 11 bases in the middle. CDR3 nucleotide sequence: TGTGCCAGCAGCCGCGGAAGCCCAGATACGCAGTATTTT. Translating it yields CASSRGSPDTQYF.

V is TRBV7-8 and J is TRBJ1-2; maybe TRBD1 (5 bases). V was shortened by 1 base and J by 4 bases, with 13 bases between the two germline ends. Germline V CDR1 and CDR2: SGHVS, FQNEAQ. This CDR3 has 15 amino acids. CDR3 sequence (DNA): TGTGCCAGCAGCTTAGGTGGCAGGGAGGGCTATGGCTACACCTTC. Encoded protein: CASSLGGREGYGYTF.

The CDR3 nucleotides read TGCGCCAGCGCGACGGGGGGGACCGGGGAGCTGTTTTTT. Encoded protein: CASATGGTGELFF. The V gene is TRBV10-1, the J gene TRBJ2-2; the match to TRBD2 covers 8 bases. J gave up 5 bases and V 8 bases, and 4 bases lay outside the gene matches. This CDR3 has 13 amino acids. Per germline, CDR1 WNHNN and CDR2 SYGVQD (reference sequence).

This chain links TRBV21-1 with TRBJ1-2; TRBD1 was called by the table and not checked on the DNA. TRBV21-1 is annotated as a pseudogene. The CDR3 consists of 17 residues. The CDR3 DNA reads as TGTGCCAGCAGCAATCGTTGGGGGCTAAGAGCTAACTATGGCTACACCTTC. This translates into CASSNRWGLRANYGYTF.

This sequence joins TRBV19 and TRBJ2-4, with 10 bases identical to TRBD2. The CDR3 runs 14 residues. Per germline, CDR1 LNHDA and CDR2 SQIVND (reference sequence). With V trimmed by 6 bases and J by 7 bases, 6 bases remained unmatched. The CDR3 DNA is TGTGCCAGTAGGGCTAGCGGGGGTCAGAACATTCAGTACTTC. This encodes CASRASGGQNIQYF.

This chain uses TRBV29-1 with TRBJ1-2; D not resolved. Germline CDR1 reads SQVTM; CDR2 reads ANQGSEA. The length of the CDR3 is 12 residues. V was pared by 7 bases and J by 0 bases, with 9 bases between. CDR3 amino acids: CSAVDSNYGYTF. The DNA for the CDR3 is TGCAGCGCCGTTGACTCTAACTATGGCTACACCTTC.

This clone was recorded once. The rearrangement joins TRBV4-1 to TRBJ2-3, with D tentatively TRBD2 (6 bases). This CDR3 region has 15 residues. Germline CDR1 and CDR2: MGHRA and YSYEKL. V was pared by 4 bases and J by 2 bases, with 13 bases between. CDR3 nucleotide sequence: TGCGCCAGCAGCCGAAGTCGGGGGACCACAGATACGCAGTATTTT. It encodes CASSRSRGTTDTQYF.

The chain carries TRBV5-6 and TRBJ1-3; possible D gene TRBD1, 5 bases. This CDR3 is 13 amino acids long. Germline values: CDR1 SGHDT, CDR2 YYEEEE. The V end lost 5 bases, the J end lost 9 bases, and 15 bases lay between the germline ends. The DNA of the CDR3 is TGTGCCAGCAGTTCGACAGCTCTGGGCACCATATATTTT. Its protein is CASSSTALGTIYF.

This clone showed up many times. V is TRBV2 and J is TRBJ2-7; TRBD2 agrees at 9 bases. CDR3 length: 14 amino acids. Germline CDR1 and CDR2: SNHLY and FYNNEI. Trimming removed 4 bases from V and 7 bases from J; junction bases left unmatched: 8. The DNA of the CDR3 is TGTGCCAGCAGTGTAGAGGGACTAGCACATGAGCAGTACTTC. This gives the protein CASSVEGLAHEQYF.

V gene TRBV5-1 combines with J gene TRBJ1-6, with D possibly TRBD1 on 5 matching bases. Germline loops: CDR1 SGHRS, CDR2 YFSETQ. Trimming left V 0 bases short and J 8 bases short, with 9 bases between. This CDR3 contains 14 residues. In nucleotides, the CDR3 is TGCGCCAGCAGCTTGGTACGGGGGGATTCACCCCTCCACTTT. Translation gives CASSLVRGDSPLHF. The full variable domain, rest sourced from reference TRBV5-1 and TRBJ1-6, is KAGVTQTPRYLIKTRGQQVTLSCSPISGHRSVSWYQQTPGQGLQFLFEYFSETQRNKGNFPGRFSGRQFSNSRSEMNVSTLELGDSALYLCASSLVRGDSPLHFGNGTRLTVT.

This rearrangement joins TRBV10-3 to TRBJ2-1; 7 bases are shared with TRBD1. In germline, CDR1 is ENHRY, CDR2 SYGVKD. CDR3 size: 16 residues. V lost 0 bases, J lost 0 bases, and 2 bases stayed unmatched. CDR3 in amino acids: CAISESEGASYNEQFF. CDR3 DNA sequence: TGTGCCATCAGTGAGTCCGAGGGGGCCTCCTACAATGAGCAGTTCTTC.

CDR3 residues: CASSPNAGLANYGYTF. In DNA, the CDR3 is TGTGCCAGCTCACCAAACGCCGGGTTAGCTAACTATGGCTACACCTTC. The rearrangement uses TRBV18 and TRBJ1-2; no clear D gene. The germline CDR1 and CDR2 sequences are KGHSH and LQKENI. V was cut by 2 bases and J by 0 bases, with 13 bases left in between. This CDR3 is built from 16 residues.

The chain recombines TRBV6-1 with TRBJ1-2; possibly TRBD1 for D (5 bases). Germline V gives CDR1 MNHNS, CDR2 SASEGT. The V gene lost 0 bases and the J gene lost 5 bases, with 10 bases spanning the gap. CDR3 length equals 14 residues. CDR3 coding DNA: TGTGCCAGCAGTGAAGCGCTTCAGGGTTATGGCTACACCTTC. Its protein product is CASSEALQGYGYTF.

The chain recombines TRBV11-2 with TRBJ2-2; TRBD1 aligns across 7 bases. V shed 7 bases and J 3 bases; nucleotides not matched to a gene: 20. Germline CDR1 SGHAT, CDR2 FQNNGV. The CDR3 spans 19 residues. Written as DNA, the CDR3 is TGTGCCAGCACCAAAGAGGGGCGATACAGGGGAGTTGACACCGGGGAGCTGTTTTTT. Its translation is CASTKEGRYRGVDTGELFF.

The V call is TRBV5-1, the J call TRBJ2-7; possible D gene TRBD2, 5 bases. V was clipped by 2 bases and J by 6 bases, with 9 bases between them. This CDR3 has 12 amino acids. Per germline, CDR1 SGHRS and CDR2 YFSETQ. The CDR3 spells CASSFGVGEQYF. The CDR3 region has the DNA TGCGCCAGCAGCTTCGGGGTCGGCGAGCAGTACTTC.

The CDR3 nucleotides read TGTGCCAGCAGCTGGGACAGGGTAGGCGGCTACACCTTC. Its protein is CASSWDRVGGYTF. V is TRBV11-3 and J is TRBJ1-2; TRBD1 agrees at 9 bases. Per germline, CDR1 SGHNT and CDR2 YENEEA. With 4 bases clipped from V and 8 bases from J, the junction kept 5 bases outside the gene matches. This CDR3 comprises 13 residues.

The gene calls are TRBV11-2 and TRBJ1-1, with D unresolved. Germline V lookup: CDR1 SGHAT, CDR2 FQNNGV. Trimming left V 2 bases short and J 3 bases short, with 7 bases between. The CDR3 is 13 amino acids. CDR3 protein: CASSLKQDTEAFF. The CDR3 nucleotides are TGTGCCAGCAGCTTAAAGCAGGACACTGAAGCTTTCTTT.

This clone was seen a handful of times. The rearrangement links TRBV5-1 to TRBJ1-2; TRBD1 matches at 9 bases. The V gene end was trimmed by 4 bases and the J gene end by 4 bases; junction bases not matched to a gene: 11. The CDR3 loop spans 16 amino acids. Germline CDR1 and CDR2: SGHRS and YFSETQ. The CDR3 DNA reads TGCGCCAGCAGCCCGGGGACAGGGCGTGCAGGCTATGGCTACACCTTC. It translates to CASSPGTGRAGYGYTF.

J is TRBJ2-1 and V is TRBV29-1, with D possibly matching TRBD1 (5 bases). CDR3 length: 15 amino acids. Germline V gene data show CDR1 as SQVTM and CDR2 as ANQGSEA. V was pared by 4 bases and J by 2 bases, with 15 bases between. CDR3 coding DNA: TGCAGCGTTGTAGACAGTCTTACCCCCTACAATGAGCAGTTCTTC. This encodes CSVVDSLTPYNEQFF.

The rearrangement links TRBV5-6 to TRBJ1-1; 8 positions match TRBD1. Germline V gene lookup returns CDR1 SGHDT and CDR2 YYEEEE. This CDR3 region has 17 residues. J gave up 1 base and V 1 base, and 9 bases lay outside the gene matches. The CDR3 reads CASSLRLWGQENTEAFF. As DNA, the CDR3 is TGTGCCAGCAGCTTGCGACTTTGGGGACAGGAGAACACTGAAGCTTTCTTT.

The CDR3 DNA reads as TGCGCCAGCAGTGAAAGGTCAAGCGGTACAGATACGCAGTATTTT. Amino acids: CASSERSSGTDTQYF. This chain links TRBV10-2 with TRBJ2-3; maybe TRBD2 (5 bases). This CDR3 is built from 15 residues. From germline, CDR1 is WSHSY and CDR2 SAAADI. Trimming took 3 bases from V and 3 from J, leaving 13 bases between them.

This chain links TRBV19 with TRBJ1-2, with no clear D. From germline, CDR1 is LNHDA and CDR2 SQIVND (reference sequence). The CDR3 runs 11 residues. V was clipped by 9 bases and J by 1 base, with 6 bases between them. DNA of the CDR3: TGTGCCAGCTCCGTTAACTATGGCTACACCTTC. It is translated as CASSVNYGYTF.

The chain employs TRBV7-9 and TRBJ2-2, with no clear D. The CDR3 totals 15 residues. Germline loops: CDR1 SEHNR, CDR2 FQNEAQ (reference sequence). The germline V and J ends were trimmed by 1 base and 1 base, with 7 bases remaining between them. CDR3 residues: CASSLVVGNTGELFF. The CDR3 DNA is TGTGCCAGCAGCTTAGTTGTCGGGAACACCGGGGAGCTGTTTTTT. Variable domain in full (rest from reference TRBV7-9 and TRBJ2-2): DTGVSQNPRHKITKRGQNVTFRCDPISEHNRLYWYRQTLGQGPEFLTYFQNEAQLEKSRLLSDRFSAERPKGSFSTLEIQRTEQGDSAMYLCASSLVVGNTGELFFGEGSRLTVL.

This clone has just one count. The CDR3 reads CASSLVRGASPGELFF. The CDR3, as DNA: TGTGCCAGCAGCTTGGTGCGGGGGGCCTCCCCCGGGGAGCTGTTTTTT. The V gene is TRBV5-4, the J gene TRBJ2-2, with 8 bases aligning to TRBD2. Trimming cost V 0 bases and J 6 bases; bases outside gene matches: 7. Germline CDR1 is SGHNT and CDR2 is YYREEE (reference sequence). CDR3 length: 16 residues.

The sample holds a few counts of this clone. The gene calls are TRBV4-1 and TRBJ1-3; the match to TRBD1 covers 9 bases. Germline loops: CDR1 MGHRA, CDR2 YSYEKL. The CDR3 has 15 amino acids. Trimming removed 4 bases from V and 4 bases from J; junction bases left unmatched: 5. The chain's CDR3 is CASSRQDRGGNTIYF. The DNA of the CDR3 is TGCGCCAGCAGCCGACAAGACAGGGGGGGAAACACCATATATTTT.

The sample holds a few counts of this clone. The chain couples TRBV11-2 to TRBJ2-2, with 7 bases fitting TRBD1. The CDR3 is made up of 17 amino acids. CDR1 and CDR2 from the germline V gene are SGHAT and FQNNGV. The ends lost 2 bases at V and 4 bases at J; junction bases unmatched: 10. The CDR3 nucleotides are TGTGCCAGCAGCTTATACCCTACGACAGGGTTCACCGGGGAGCTGTTTTTT. It is translated as CASSLYPTTGFTGELFF. The full variable domain, completed using reference TRBV11-2 and TRBJ2-2, is EAGVAQSPRYKIIEKRQSVAFWCNPISGHATLYWYQQILGQGPKLLIQFQNNGVVDDSQLPKDRFSAERLKGVDSTLKIQPAKLEDSAVYLCASSLYPTTGFTGELFFGEGSRLTVL.

The chain carries TRBV19 and TRBJ2-2, with a weak D call TRBD1 (5 bases). V was shortened by 10 bases and J by 2 bases, with 17 bases between the two germline ends. The germline CDR1 and CDR2 sequences are LNHDA and SQIVND (reference sequence). This CDR3 contains 15 residues. DNA of the CDR3: TGTGCCACCGCGGACCGGCGGACAAACACCGGGGAGCTGTTTTTT. Its translation: CATADRRTNTGELFF. The full variable domain, with the rest looked up from reference TRBV19 and TRBJ2-2, is DGGITQSPKYLFRKEGQNVTLSCEQNLNHDAMYWYRQDPGQGLRLIYYSQIVNDFQKGDIAEGYSVSREKKESFPLTVTSAQKNPTAFYLCATADRRTNTGELFFGEGSRLTVL.